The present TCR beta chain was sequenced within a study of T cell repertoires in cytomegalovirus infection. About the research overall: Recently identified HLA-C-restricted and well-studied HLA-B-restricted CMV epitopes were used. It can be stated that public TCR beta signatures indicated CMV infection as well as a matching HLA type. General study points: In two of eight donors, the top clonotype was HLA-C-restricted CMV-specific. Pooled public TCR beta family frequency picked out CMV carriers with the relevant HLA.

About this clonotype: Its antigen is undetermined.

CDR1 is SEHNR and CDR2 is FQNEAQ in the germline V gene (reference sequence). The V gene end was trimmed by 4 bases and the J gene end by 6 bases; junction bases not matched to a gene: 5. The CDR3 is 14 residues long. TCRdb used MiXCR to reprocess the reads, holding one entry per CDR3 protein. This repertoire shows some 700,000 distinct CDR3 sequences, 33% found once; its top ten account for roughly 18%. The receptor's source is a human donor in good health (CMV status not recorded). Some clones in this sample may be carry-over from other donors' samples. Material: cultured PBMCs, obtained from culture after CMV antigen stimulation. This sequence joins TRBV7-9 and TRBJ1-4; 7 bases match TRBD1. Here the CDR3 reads CASSSDRLDEKLFF. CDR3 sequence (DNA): TGTGCCAGCAGCTCGGACAGGCTCGATGAAAAACTGTTTTTT.